The 22 T cell receptor beta chains below come from one sample, sequenced in a study of blood T cell repertoires in COVID-19. The assay was immunoSEQ multiplex PCR, and TCRdb's table has in-frame clones only and misses some. Of 60,000 to 70,000 clones in the sample, 85% were seen once. Sequencing used peripheral blood. All receptors derive from a middle-aged man with acute or convalescent COVID-19.

The gene calls are TRBV27 and TRBJ2-7; tentatively, D is TRBD1 (5 bases). The germline V gene encodes CDR1 MNHEY and CDR2 SMNVEV (reference sequence). The CDR3 sequence is 13 residues long. Trimming stripped 0 bases from V and 6 bases from J, with 9 bases between. CDR3 nucleotide sequence: TGTGCCAGCAGTTTATCGATGGGGCGCGAGCAGTACGTC. This translates into CASSLSMGREQYV.

This clone came up once. The rearrangement uses TRBV20-1 and TRBJ2-7; D is possibly TRBD1 (5 bases). CDR3 length equals 14 residues. Germline values: CDR1 DFQATT, CDR2 SNEGSKA (reference sequence). The V end lost 3 bases, the J end lost 3 bases, and 15 bases lay between the germline ends. CDR3 nucleotides: TGCAGTGCTAGTCAAAGGGGTGAGAGCTACGAGCAGTACTTC. It yields the protein CSASQRGESYEQYF.

V is TRBV12-5 and J is TRBJ2-5; 8 bases match TRBD2. The ends lost 5 bases at V and 5 bases at J; junction bases unmatched: 10. This CDR3 has 15 amino acids. Per the germline V gene, CDR1 is LGHNT and CDR2 is FRNRAP. This chain's CDR3 is CASGQRDSGAETQYF. The DNA of the CDR3 is TGTGCTAGTGGTCAACGGGATAGCGGGGCTGAGACCCAGTACTTC.

V is TRBV30 and J is TRBJ2-3, with D tentatively TRBD1 (6 bases). Germline CDR1 GTSNPN, CDR2 SVGIG (reference sequence). The CDR3 length is 15 residues. With 0 bases removed from V and 3 bases from J, the gap between germline ends came to 13 bases. This CDR3 is CAWSVQGGLTDTQYF. CDR3 DNA: TGTGCCTGGAGTGTACAAGGGGGTTTGACAGATACGCAGTATTTT.

The chain has TRBV14 and TRBJ1-2, with 7 positions matching TRBD1. V shed 1 base, J shed 7 bases, and the junction held 6 bases outside the gene matches. The CDR3 runs 14 residues. Germline-derived CDR1 and CDR2 are SGHDN and FVKESK. CDR3 sequence: CASSQVGTEAGYTF. In DNA form, the CDR3 reads TGTGCCAGCAGCCAAGTGGGGACAGAGGCTGGCTACACCTTC.

V and J are TRBV4-1 and TRBJ1-2, with TRBD1 matching 8 bases. V dropped 2 bases and J dropped 4; count of bases not matched to a gene: 3. Per the germline V gene, CDR1 is MGHRA and CDR2 is YSYEKL. The CDR3 has 14 amino acids. In DNA form, the CDR3 reads TGCGCCAGCAGCCAAACGACAGGGGCCTATGGCTACACCTTC. Encoded protein: CASSQTTGAYGYTF.

This clone appeared a few times. A read error may produce the germline difference seen at one junction end. The V call is TRBV11-2, the J call TRBJ1-1; 7 nucleotides line up with TRBD1. Germline V gives CDR1 SGHAT, CDR2 FQNNGV. CDR3 length: 14 amino acids. The DNA of the CDR3 is TGTGCCAGCAGCCTACAGACAGGGAACCCTGAAGCTTTCTTT. Residues: CASSLQTGNPEAFF.

This clone was picked up one time. One end of the junction varies from germline; a read error may be responsible. This CDR3 is CVRRGQGGYTF. CDR3 nucleotide sequence: TGCGTGCGGCGGGGCCAGGGAGGCTACACCTTC. The genes are TRBV30 and TRBJ1-2; maybe TRBD1 (5 bases). This CDR3 comprises 11 residues. Germline V gene sequence: CDR1 GTSNPN, CDR2 SVGIG (reference sequence).

The chain carries TRBV2 and TRBJ2-2; TRBD1 matches at 7 bases. Germline V gene data show CDR1 as SNHLY and CDR2 as FYNNEI. J gave up 1 base and V 4 bases, and 3 bases lay outside the gene matches. CDR3 length: 15 residues. CDR3 sequence: CASSGDRMNTGELFF. For the CDR3, the DNA is TGTGCCAGCAGTGGGGACAGAATGAACACCGGGGAGCTGTTTTTT.

The rearrangement joins TRBV10-3 to TRBJ2-3; maybe TRBD1 (8 bases). CDR3 size: 13 residues. V lost 10 bases and J 6 bases, leaving 17 bases between the germline ends. Germline-derived CDR1 and CDR2 are ENHRY and SYGVKD. CDR3 DNA: TGTGCCACCGGGGGGACAGGAGTCGATACGCAGTATTTT. Its protein product is CATGGTGVDTQYF.

This CDR3 is CASSQRGTTEAFF. The CDR3 bases are TGTGCCAGCAGCCAACGTGGGACTACTGAAGCTTTCTTT. The chain links TRBV3-1 (or the pseudogene TRBV3-2) to TRBJ1-1; perhaps TRBD1 as D (5 bases). The length of the CDR3 is 13 residues. V gave up 2 bases and J gave up 5 bases, with 9 bases separating them. Germline V CDR1 and CDR2: LGHDT, YNNKEL (reference sequence).

The chain combines TRBV18 with TRBJ2-7; weak D call: TRBD2 (5 bases). Germline lookup yields CDR1 KGHSH and CDR2 LQKENI. Trimming removed 2 bases at V and 2 bases at J, with 10 bases between. This CDR3 is built from 14 residues. The CDR3 spells CASSPAGYPYEQYF. CDR3 bases: TGTGCCAGCTCACCAGCGGGTTATCCCTACGAGCAGTACTTC.

The chain has TRBV19 and TRBJ1-3, with 8 bases lining up with TRBD1. Germline CDR1 LNHDA, CDR2 SQIVND (reference sequence). There are 15 residues in the CDR3. V lost 6 bases and J lost 0; bases outside the gene matches: 4. CDR3 nucleotide sequence: TGTGCCAGTAGCAGACAGGGGACCTCTGGAAACACCATATATTTT. It yields the protein CASSRQGTSGNTIYF.

The V and J genes are TRBV24-1 and TRBJ2-1, with TRBD2 matching over 7 bases. The germline V gene encodes CDR1 KGHDR and CDR2 SFDVKD. V was pared by 6 bases and J by 9 bases, with 7 bases of the junction left unmatched. The CDR3 loop spans 13 amino acids. Here the CDR3 reads CATSHLGGGEQFF. Written as DNA, the CDR3 is TGTGCCACCAGTCACCTGGGGGGGGGTGAGCAGTTCTTC.

The rearrangement uses TRBV10-1 and TRBJ2-5, with a tentative D call TRBD2 (6 bases). The CDR3 is 13 residues long. The ends were cut back, 1 base at V and 4 bases at J, with 7 bases in the middle. Germline CDR1 and CDR2: WNHNN and SYGVQD (reference sequence). The CDR3 loop reads CASSELGGETQYF. CDR3 coding DNA: TGCGCCAGCAGTGAGTTGGGGGGAGAGACCCAGTACTTC.

There are a few counts of this clone. The chain is built from TRBV12-3 or TRBV12-4 and TRBJ1-2; possibly TRBD1 for D (6 bases). This CDR3 is 12 amino acids long. Trimming pared 4 bases from V and 4 bases from J, leaving 7 bases between. CDR3 sequence (DNA): TGTGCCAGCAGTTACAGGGCCTATGGCTACACCTTC. Translated, it gives CASSYRAYGYTF.

CDR3: CAITGTNTEAFF. The CDR3 nucleotides are TGTGCCATCACGGGTACGAACACTGAAGCTTTCTTT. V is TRBV10-3 and J is TRBJ1-1; no reliable D call. The V gene lost 7 bases and the J gene lost 1 base, with 7 bases spanning the gap. Germline V CDR1 and CDR2: ENHRY, SYGVKD. CDR3 length equals 12 residues.

CDR3 region: CASSSTGIPYNEQFF. CDR3 sequence (DNA): TGTGCCAGCAGCTCCACGGGGATACCCTACAATGAGCAGTTCTTC. The J gene is TRBJ2-1, the V gene TRBV11-2, with D possibly matching TRBD2 (5 bases). Trimming stripped 4 bases from V and 2 bases from J, with 12 bases between. Germline V gene lookup returns CDR1 SGHAT and CDR2 FQNNGV. The CDR3 has 15 residues.

In DNA form, the CDR3 reads TGTGCCAGCGGGGTTTTTGGCAGGGAGGGTGAGCAGTTCTTC. It codes for CASGVFGREGEQFF. The chain carries TRBV2 and TRBJ2-1, with 7 bases aligning to TRBD2. CDR3 length: 14 amino acids. Germline V gene data show CDR1 as SNHLY and CDR2 as FYNNEI. Trimming at V came to 8 bases and at J to 9 bases, leaving 13 bases not matched to a gene.

The chain has TRBV5-1 and TRBJ2-1; D is undetermined. The CDR3 is 13 residues long. In germline, CDR1 is SGHRS, CDR2 YFSETQ. The germline V and J ends were trimmed by 3 bases and 2 bases, with 6 bases remaining between them. The CDR3 reads CASSSRPYNEQFF. CDR3 bases: TGCGCCAGCAGCTCTCGTCCCTACAATGAGCAGTTCTTC.

The rearrangement links TRBV14 to TRBJ1-2; D is unresolved. The CDR3 is made up of 14 amino acids. Germline CDR1 and CDR2: SGHDN and FVKESK. Trimming took off 1 base at V and 4 bases at J, with 10 bases between the two ends. The DNA of the CDR3 is TGTGCCAGCAGCCAAGGGGCCAATTCCTATGGCTACACCTTC. Protein sequence: CASSQGANSYGYTF.

The chain combines TRBV21-1 with TRBJ1-2; the table names TRBD1, a call not compared with the DNA. TRBV21-1 is deemed a pseudogene. The length of the CDR3 is 15 residues. The CDR3 nucleotides read TGTGCCAGCAGCAAAGGACAGGGTTCGGGCTATGGCTACACCTTC. Its protein product is CASSKGQGSGYGYTF.